Below, 8 T cell receptor beta chains from the same sample are listed, as sequenced in a study of Graves' ophthalmopathy and Graves' hyperthyroidism. Amplification of TCR beta CDR3 regions used RNA transcripts. HTBI primers primed a first-round RT-PCR, and a second-round multiplex PCR followed. TCRdb called the multiplex PCR reads again in MiXCR, with one record for every CDR3 protein. The data hold approximately 380,000 distinct CDR3 sequences, with 20% to 25% observed a single time. The material sequenced was peripheral blood. These receptor sequences come from a woman aged 18-29 years with stable Graves' hyperthyroidism.

This clonotype was seen ten or more times. The chain recombines TRBV30 with TRBJ2-7; TRBD2 matches at 7 bases. The trim removed 3 bases at V and 5 bases at J, leaving 4 bases unmatched. There are 12 residues in the CDR3. Per germline, CDR1 GTSNPN and CDR2 SVGIG (reference sequence). CDR3 bases: TGTGCCTGGAGGTTGGGGGGGAACGAGCAGTACTTC. It yields the protein CAWRLGGNEQYF.

The chain employs TRBV6-5 and TRBJ2-4; the D is unclear. Germline CDR1 reads MNHEY; CDR2 reads SVGAGI. With 0 bases removed from V and 1 base from J, the gap between germline ends came to 10 bases. The CDR3 runs 16 residues. The CDR3 DNA reads as TGTGCCAGCAGTTACTCGGGTGGATGGGCCAAAAACATTCAGTACTTC. This translates into CASSYSGGWAKNIQYF.

In this sample, this clonotype turned up once. The chain joins TRBV28 to TRBJ1-5; D uncertain. Germline lookup yields CDR1 MDHEN and CDR2 SYDVKM. With 3 bases removed from V and 3 bases from J, the gap between germline ends came to 9 bases. The CDR3 runs to 14 residues. Here the CDR3 DNA reads TGTGCCAGCAGTTTCGAACAGAACAATCAGCCCCAGCATTTT. Its protein is CASSFEQNNQPQHF. Using reference TRBV28 and TRBJ1-5 for the parts outside the CDR3, the full variable domain is DVKVTQSSRYLVKRTGEKVFLECVQDMDHENMFWYRQDPGLGLRLIYFSYDVKMKEKGDIPEGYSVSREKKERFSLILESASTNQTSMYLCASSFEQNNQPQHFGDGTRLSIL.

The sample holds one count of this clonotype. This chain links TRBV6-1 with TRBJ1-1; the D is unclear. The CDR3 covers 13 residues. Germline V gene lookup returns CDR1 MNHNS and CDR2 SASEGT. V lost 7 bases and J lost 5, with 14 bases in between. In nucleotides, the CDR3 is TGTGCCAGCATAGTAGGAGGTGGAACTGAAGCTTTCTTT. Translation gives CASIVGGGTEAFF.

The V and J genes are TRBV10-3 and TRBJ2-5; TRBD2 matches at 8 bases. CDR1 is ENHRY, CDR2 SYGVKD, per germline. The length of the CDR3 is 14 residues. After removal of 9 bases from V and 1 base from J, the junction contained 7 bases not matched to a gene. The CDR3 nucleotides are TGTGCCATGAGTCGCGGGAGGCGCCAAGAGACCCAGTACTTC. Translation: CAMSRGRRQETQYF.

This clonotype was seen at least ten times. This may be a read error: a much more frequent sequence differs by one nucleotide. This sequence joins TRBV30 and TRBJ1-1, with 8 bases fitting TRBD1. This CDR3 is built from 11 residues. CDR1 is GTSNPN and CDR2 is SVGIG in the germline V gene (reference sequence). CDR3 DNA: TGTGCCTTTGACGGGACAGGTGAAGTTTTCTTT. Its protein product is CAFDGTGEVFF. Full variable domain (rest looked up from reference TRBV30 and TRBJ1-1): SQTIHQWPATLVQPVGSPLSLECTVEGTSNPNLYWYRQAAGRGLQLLFYSVGIGQISSEVPQNLSASRPQDRQFILSSKKLLLSDSGFYLCAFDGTGEVFFGQGTRLTVV.

This clonotype was detected ten times or more. V usage is TRBV29-1 and J usage is TRBJ2-7; TRBD2 matches at 13 bases. Per the germline V gene, CDR1 is SQVTM and CDR2 is ANQGSEA. CDR3 size: 17 residues. V was pared by 4 bases and J by 3 bases, with 12 bases of the junction left unmatched. DNA for the CDR3: TGCAGCGTTGCGTTGGGACTAGCGGGATCGAGTAGCTACGAGCAGTACTTC. Amino acids: CSVALGLAGSSSYEQYF.

In this sample, this clonotype turned up many times. The rearrangement uses TRBV5-1 and TRBJ2-7; 8 bases are shared with TRBD2. The CDR3 is 14 residues long. Trimming at V came to 5 bases and at J to 2 bases, leaving 6 bases not matched to a gene. Per germline, CDR1 SGHRS and CDR2 YFSETQ. CDR3 bases: TGCGCCAGCAGTCAGACTAGCGTCACCTACGAGCAGTACTTC. Encoded protein: CASSQTSVTYEQYF.